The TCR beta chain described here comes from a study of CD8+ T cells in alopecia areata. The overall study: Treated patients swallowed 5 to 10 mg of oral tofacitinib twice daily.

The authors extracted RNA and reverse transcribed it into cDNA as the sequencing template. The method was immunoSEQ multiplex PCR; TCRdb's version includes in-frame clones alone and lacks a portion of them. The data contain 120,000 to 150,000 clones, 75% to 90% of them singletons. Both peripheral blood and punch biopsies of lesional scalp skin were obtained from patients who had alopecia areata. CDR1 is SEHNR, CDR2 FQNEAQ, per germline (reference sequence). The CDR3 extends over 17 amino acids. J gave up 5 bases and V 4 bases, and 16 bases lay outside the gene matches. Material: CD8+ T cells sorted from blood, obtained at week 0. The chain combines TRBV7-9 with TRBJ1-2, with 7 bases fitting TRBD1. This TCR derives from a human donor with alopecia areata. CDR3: CASSSRQGGMEWYGYTF. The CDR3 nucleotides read TGTGCCAGCAGCTCCCGCCAGGGGGGTATGGAGTGGTATGGCTACACCTTC.